This T cell receptor (beta chain) stems from a study of T-cell reconstitution after alpha-beta-depleted transplantation in children. This clonotype showed up many times. Trimming pared 1 base from V and 5 bases from J, leaving 20 bases between. The CDR3 extends over 18 amino acids. Germline V gene lookup returns CDR1 SGHAT and CDR2 FQDESV (reference sequence). Construction of the TCRbeta library involved unique molecular identifiers. TCRdb processed the PCR reads anew with MiXCR; each CDR3 protein has one entry. The table shows 170,000 or so distinct CDR3 sequences, with less than 8% occurring only once.

This sequence originates from a human donor who donated a stem cell graft to a child with Wiskott-Aldrich syndrome. The V and J genes are TRBV11-1 and TRBJ1-4, with D tentatively TRBD1 (5 bases). The sample consisted of PBMCs from the stem cell graft donor, taken from the stem cell graft. CDR3 protein: CASSLVHDTLGLNEKLFF. The CDR3 DNA is TGTGCCAGCAGCTTAGTACATGACACCTTGGGACTCAATGAAAAACTGTTTTTT.